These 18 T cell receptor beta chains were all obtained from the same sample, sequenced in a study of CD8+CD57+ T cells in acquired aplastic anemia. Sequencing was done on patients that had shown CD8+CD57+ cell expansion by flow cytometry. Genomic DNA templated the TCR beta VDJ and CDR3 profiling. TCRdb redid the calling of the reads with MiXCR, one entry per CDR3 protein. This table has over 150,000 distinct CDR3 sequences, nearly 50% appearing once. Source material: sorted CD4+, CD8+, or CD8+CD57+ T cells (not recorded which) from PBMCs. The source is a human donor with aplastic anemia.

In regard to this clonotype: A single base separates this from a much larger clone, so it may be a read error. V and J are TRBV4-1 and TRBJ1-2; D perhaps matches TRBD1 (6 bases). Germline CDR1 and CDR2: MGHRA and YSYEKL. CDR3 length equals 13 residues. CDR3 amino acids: CAGSPQDSYGYTF. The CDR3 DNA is TGCGCCGGCAGCCCCCAGGACAGCTATGGCTACACCTTC.

CDR3 loop: CASRPVREQETQYF. The CDR3 DNA reads TGTGCCAGCAGGCCAGTCAGGGAGCAAGAGACCCAGTACTTC. V usage is TRBV2 and J usage is TRBJ2-5; D may be TRBD1 or TRBD2 (5 bases each). Germline V gene lookup returns CDR1 SNHLY and CDR2 FYNNEI. V dropped 6 bases and J dropped 2 bases, with 13 bases sitting between them. There are 14 residues in the CDR3.

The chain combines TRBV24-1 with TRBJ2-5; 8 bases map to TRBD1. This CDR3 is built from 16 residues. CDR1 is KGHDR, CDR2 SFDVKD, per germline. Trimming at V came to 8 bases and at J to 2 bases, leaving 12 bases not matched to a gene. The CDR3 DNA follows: TGTGCCACCAATGACCTATCCGGGACAGGACAAGAGACCCAGTACTTC. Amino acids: CATNDLSGTGQETQYF.

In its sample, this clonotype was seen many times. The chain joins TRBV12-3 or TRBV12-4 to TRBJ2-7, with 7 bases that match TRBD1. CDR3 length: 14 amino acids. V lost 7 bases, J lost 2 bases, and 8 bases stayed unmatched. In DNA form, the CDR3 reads TGTGCCAGCATCCCGACAGGGTCTCCCTACGAGCAGTACTTC. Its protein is CASIPTGSPYEQYF.

The CDR3 sequence: CSATGRGGSNQPQHF. The DNA of the CDR3 is TGCAGTGCAACCGGCAGGGGTGGGTCCAATCAGCCCCAGCATTTT. The genes are TRBV20-1 and TRBJ1-5; the D gene is possibly TRBD1 (6 bases). Germline values: CDR1 DFQATT, CDR2 SNEGSKA (reference sequence). Trimming cost V 6 bases and J 3 bases, with 18 bases left between them. The CDR3 covers 15 residues.

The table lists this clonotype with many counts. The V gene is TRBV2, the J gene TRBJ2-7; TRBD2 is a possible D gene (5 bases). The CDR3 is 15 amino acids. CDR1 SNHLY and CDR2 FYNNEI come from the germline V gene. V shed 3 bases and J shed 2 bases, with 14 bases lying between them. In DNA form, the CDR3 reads TGTGCCAGCAGTGAGGACTGGACGATAACCTACGAGCAGTACTTC. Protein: CASSEDWTITYEQYF.

The CDR3 protein is CASSQSVGDTQYF. CDR3 DNA: TGTGCCAGCAGTCAGTCCGTGGGAGATACGCAGTATTTT. The rearrangement links TRBV6-2 or TRBV6-3 to TRBJ2-3; no clear D. The CDR3 totals 13 residues. Deletions cut 5 bases from V and 5 bases from J, with 11 bases between. CDR1 and CDR2 (germline): MNHEY, SVGEGT.

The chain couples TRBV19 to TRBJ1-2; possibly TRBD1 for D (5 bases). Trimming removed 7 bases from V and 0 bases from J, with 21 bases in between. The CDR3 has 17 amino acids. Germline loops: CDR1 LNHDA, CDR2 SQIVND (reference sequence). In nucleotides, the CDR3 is TGTGCCAGTATTCCTACAGGAACAAGAAAACCTAACTATGGCTACACCTTC. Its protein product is CASIPTGTRKPNYGYTF.

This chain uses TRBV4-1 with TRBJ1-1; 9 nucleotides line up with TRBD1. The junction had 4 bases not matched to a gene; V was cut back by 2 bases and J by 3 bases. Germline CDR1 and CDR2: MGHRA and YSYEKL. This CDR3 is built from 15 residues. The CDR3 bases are TGCGCCAGCAGCCAACCCACAGGGGGCTACACTGAAGCTTTCTTT. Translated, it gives CASSQPTGGYTEAFF.

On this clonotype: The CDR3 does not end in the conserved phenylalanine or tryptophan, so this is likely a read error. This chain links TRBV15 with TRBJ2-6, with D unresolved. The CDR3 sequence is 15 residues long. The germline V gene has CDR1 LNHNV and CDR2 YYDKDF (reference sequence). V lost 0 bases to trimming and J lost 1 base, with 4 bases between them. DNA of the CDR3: TGTGCCACCAGCAGAGATGGGTCTGGGGCCAACGTCCTGACTTCG. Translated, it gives CATSRDGSGANVLTS.

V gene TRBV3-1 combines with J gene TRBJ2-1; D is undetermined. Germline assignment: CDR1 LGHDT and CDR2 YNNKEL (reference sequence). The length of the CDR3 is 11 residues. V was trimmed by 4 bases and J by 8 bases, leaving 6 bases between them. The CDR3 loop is CASSRGYEQFF. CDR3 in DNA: TGTGCCAGCAGCCGCGGATATGAGCAGTTCTTC.

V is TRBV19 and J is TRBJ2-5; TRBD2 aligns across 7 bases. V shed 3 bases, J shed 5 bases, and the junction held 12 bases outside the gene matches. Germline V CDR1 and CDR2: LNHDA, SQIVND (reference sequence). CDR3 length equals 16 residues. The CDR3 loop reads CASSIDQTSSGETQYF. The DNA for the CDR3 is TGTGCCAGTAGTATCGATCAGACTAGCTCAGGGGAGACCCAGTACTTC.

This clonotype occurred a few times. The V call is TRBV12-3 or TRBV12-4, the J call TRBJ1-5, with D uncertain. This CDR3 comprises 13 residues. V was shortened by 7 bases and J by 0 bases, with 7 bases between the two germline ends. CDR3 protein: CASTLDSNQPQHF. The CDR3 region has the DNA TGTGCCAGCACACTGGATAGCAATCAGCCCCAGCATTTT.

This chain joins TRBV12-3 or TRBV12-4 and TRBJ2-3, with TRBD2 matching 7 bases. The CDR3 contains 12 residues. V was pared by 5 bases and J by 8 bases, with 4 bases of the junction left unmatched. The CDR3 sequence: CASSDIAGTQYF. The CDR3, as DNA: TGTGCCAGCAGTGACATAGCGGGTACGCAGTATTTT.

The CDR3, as DNA: TGTGCCAGCAGTACAGACAGCCCCACAGATACGCAGTATTTT. It translates to CASSTDSPTDTQYF. V is TRBV6-1 and J is TRBJ2-3, with a tentative D call TRBD1 (5 bases). V shed 5 bases and J shed 2 bases, with 11 bases lying between them. CDR3 length: 14 residues. The germline V gene has CDR1 MNHNS and CDR2 SASEGT.

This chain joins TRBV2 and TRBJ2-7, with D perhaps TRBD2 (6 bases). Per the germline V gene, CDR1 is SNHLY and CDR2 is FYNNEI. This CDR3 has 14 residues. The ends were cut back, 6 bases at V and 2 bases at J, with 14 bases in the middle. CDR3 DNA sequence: TGTGCCAGCAGCGCCGGGACTGCGGCCTACGAGCAGTACTTC. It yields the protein CASSAGTAAYEQYF.

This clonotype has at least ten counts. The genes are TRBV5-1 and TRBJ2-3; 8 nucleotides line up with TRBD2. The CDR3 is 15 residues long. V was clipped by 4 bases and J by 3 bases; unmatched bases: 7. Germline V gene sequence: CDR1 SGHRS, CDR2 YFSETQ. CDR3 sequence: CASSDTSGRTDTQYF. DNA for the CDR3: TGCGCCAGCAGCGACACTAGCGGTAGGACAGATACGCAGTATTTT.

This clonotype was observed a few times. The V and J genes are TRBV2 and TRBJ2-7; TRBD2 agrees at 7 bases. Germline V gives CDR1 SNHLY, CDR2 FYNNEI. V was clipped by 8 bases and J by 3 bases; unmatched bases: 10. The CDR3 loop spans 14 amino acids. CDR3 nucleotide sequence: TGTGCCAGCCAAGGGAGCGGGACCGGCTACGAGCAGTACTTC. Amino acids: CASQGSGTGYEQYF.